This T cell receptor beta chain was found in a study of cytomegalovirus exposure and HLA in healthy donors. Donors counted as nominally healthy when sampled, yet unrecorded immune exposures were likely. The count of this clone is one. Primers included in the PCR were 60 Vbeta and 13 Jbeta primers. Libraries were prepared by immunoSEQ multiplex PCR; TCRdb keeps only in-frame clonotypes and omits some of them. The profile covers tens of thousands of clones, with over 80% appearing a single time and roughly 1.5% taken by the ten largest. Material for sequencing was PBMCs. The receptor's source is a man aged 30 to 45 in good health and CMV-seronegative.

CDR3 residues: CASSSRVTGDYNEQFF. In DNA, the CDR3 is TGCGCCAGCAGCAGCCGGGTGACAGGGGATTACAATGAGCAGTTCTTC. This chain joins TRBV5-1 and TRBJ2-1; 8 bases map to TRBD1. The length of the CDR3 is 16 residues. Germline V gene sequence: CDR1 SGHRS, CDR2 YFSETQ. The V segment lost 4 bases and the J segment 4 bases; nucleotides outside the gene matches: 10.